A single sample gave rise to the 20 T cell receptor beta chains below, sequenced in a study of T cell repertoires in cytomegalovirus infection (dated by TCRdb to between 2018 and 2020). TCRdb records Illumina HiSeq 1500 as the sequencer. TCRdb took the public reads, trimmed them with fastp at Q25, ran MiXCR for clone calling and kept in-frame beta chains. Each record represents a unique CDR3 protein, reported with the most common genes and DNA among its rows. The sample yields 150,000 to 200,000 distinct CDR3 sequences; about 28% were counted once. About 31% of the sample is in the top ten clones. The sequencing sample was made of PBMCs. The receptors stem from a human donor in good health (CMV status not recorded). Some clones in this sample may be carry-over from other donors' samples.

V usage is TRBV12-3 or TRBV12-4 and J usage is TRBJ1-1, with a weak D call TRBD1 (5 bases). This CDR3 spans 15 amino acids. The V end lost 2 bases, the J end lost 5 bases, and 15 bases lay between the germline ends. The CDR3 region is CASSLFPSGGTEAFF. CDR3 DNA: TGTGCCAGCAGTTTATTCCCCTCCGGGGGGACTGAAGCTTTCTTT.

A few counts support this clonotype. V is TRBV7-8 and J is TRBJ2-7; 7 bases are a match to TRBD1. Germline CDR1 reads SGHVS; CDR2 reads FQNEAQ. The J segment lost 4 bases and the V segment lost 3 bases, leaving 9 bases of the junction unmatched. The CDR3 totals 15 residues. CDR3 bases: TGTGCCAGCAGCTTTCGGCCAGGGGGTCGGTACGAGCAGTACTTC. This encodes CASSFRPGGRYEQYF.

CDR3 nucleotide sequence: TGTGCCAGCAGTTCCTTCGGACACAACACTGAAGCTTTCTTT. As protein: CASSSFGHNTEAFF. V usage is TRBV6-8 and J usage is TRBJ1-1, with D perhaps TRBD1 (5 bases). The germline CDR1 and CDR2 sequences are MNHGY and SAAAGT. Trimming pared 4 bases from V and 2 bases from J, leaving 11 bases between. This CDR3 contains 14 residues.

This clonotype was counted many times. The rearrangement joins TRBV20-1 to TRBJ1-5; D is ambiguous. Trimming took 4 bases from V and 2 from J, leaving 12 bases between them. Germline V gene sequence: CDR1 DFQATT, CDR2 SNEGSKA (reference sequence). The length of the CDR3 is 14 residues. Here the CDR3 DNA reads TGCAGTGCTAAACCAGTGGAAGGCAATCAGCCCCAGCATTTT. This encodes CSAKPVEGNQPQHF.

The V call is TRBV11-2, the J call TRBJ2-7, with TRBD2 identical over 10 bases. The CDR3 runs to 16 residues. Germline trimming cut 0 bases from V and 4 bases from J; bases unmatched to any gene: 6. Germline lookup yields CDR1 SGHAT and CDR2 FQNNGV. CDR3 in amino acids: CASSLDPLAGEYEQYF. The CDR3 DNA follows: TGTGCCAGCAGCTTAGACCCCCTAGCGGGAGAATACGAGCAGTACTTC.

In its sample, this clonotype was seen a few times. This rearrangement joins TRBV5-4 to TRBJ1-5; 7 nucleotides align to TRBD1. J gave up 6 bases and V 3 bases, and 9 bases lay outside the gene matches. The CDR3 has 15 residues. Germline V gene lookup returns CDR1 SGHNT and CDR2 YYREEE (reference sequence). The CDR3 sequence: CASSSTPDRIQPQHF. In DNA, the CDR3 is TGTGCCAGCAGCTCAACCCCGGACAGGATTCAGCCCCAGCATTTT.

This chain connects TRBV7-3 to TRBJ2-7, with 8 bases identical to TRBD1. V dropped 4 bases and J dropped 3; count of bases not matched to a gene: 5. The length of the CDR3 is 14 residues. CDR1 is SGHTA, CDR2 FQGTGA, per germline. CDR3 nucleotides: TGTGCCAGCAGCTCGACCGGACAGGGCTACGAGCAGTACTTC. Protein sequence: CASSSTGQGYEQYF.

This clonotype showed up just a few times. This chain joins TRBV4-1 and TRBJ2-3, with D tentatively TRBD1 (5 bases). This CDR3 is built from 15 residues. Trimming took off 6 bases at V and 0 bases at J, with 13 bases between the two ends. Looked up from germline, CDR1 is MGHRA and CDR2 is YSYEKL. CDR3 bases: TGCGCCAGCAGGCTAGGGGATTCTAGCACAGATACGCAGTATTTT. Its translation is CASRLGDSSTDTQYF.

V usage is TRBV7-9 and J usage is TRBJ1-1; TRBD1 might be the D (6 bases). CDR1 and CDR2 (germline): SEHNR, FQNEAQ (reference sequence). The CDR3 totals 16 residues. With 5 bases removed from V and 1 base from J, the gap between germline ends came to 17 bases. As DNA, the CDR3 is TGTGCCAGCAGCCCTCCGCCACCGGGACAGAACACTGAAGCTTTCTTT. Protein sequence: CASSPPPPGQNTEAFF.

The rearrangement joins TRBV5-1 to TRBJ1-3; D is ambiguous. With 2 bases removed from V and 2 bases from J, the gap between germline ends came to 14 bases. Germline values: CDR1 SGHRS, CDR2 YFSETQ. This CDR3 has 16 amino acids. CDR3 region: CASSLEGWETGNTIYF. CDR3 DNA sequence: TGCGCCAGCAGCTTAGAGGGTTGGGAGACTGGAAACACCATATATTTT.

This clonotype was found many times. As DNA, the CDR3 is TGTGCCAGCAGCTTGGGCTCCTACAATGAGCAGTTCTTC. It encodes CASSLGSYNEQFF. The V gene is TRBV7-6, the J gene TRBJ2-1, with D unclear. The CDR3 has 13 amino acids. Per the germline V gene, CDR1 is SGHVS and CDR2 is FNYEAQ. V lost 3 bases, J lost 0 bases, and 3 bases lay in between. Using reference TRBV7-6 and TRBJ2-1 for the parts outside the CDR3, the full variable domain is GAGVSQSPRYKVTKRGQDVALRCDPISGHVSLYWYRQALGQGPEFLTYFNYEAQQDKSGLPNDRFSAERPEGSISTLTIQRTEQRDSAMYRCASSLGSYNEQFFGPGTRLTVL.

Only a few counts were recorded for this clonotype. The genes are TRBV12-3 or TRBV12-4 and TRBJ1-5; 7 bases are shared with TRBD1. This CDR3 has 13 amino acids. Losses at the gene ends were 5 bases for V and 7 bases for J; bases not matched to a gene: 5. In DNA, the CDR3 is TGTGCCAGCAGTACTACAGGGGTGCAGCCCCAGCATTTT. As protein: CASSTTGVQPQHF.

V is TRBV10-3 and J is TRBJ1-1; D call uncertain. The V gene's germline CDR1 is ENHRY and CDR2 SYGVKD. The CDR3 is 15 amino acids. Trimming took off 2 bases at V and 0 bases at J, with 10 bases between the two ends. In DNA, the CDR3 is TGTGCCATCAGTGAGGGACCGTCCGTGAACACTGAAGCTTTCTTT. The encoded protein is CAISEGPSVNTEAFF.

This clonotype was seen only a few times. The V gene is TRBV27, the J gene TRBJ2-1; TRBD1 might be the D (5 bases). V was clipped by 3 bases and J by 4 bases, with 13 bases between them. Per germline, CDR1 MNHEY and CDR2 SMNVEV (reference sequence). CDR3 length: 15 amino acids. The CDR3 DNA sequence: TGTGCCAGCAGTTTCACCCCAACAGGTTACAATGAGCAGTTCTTC. Translating gives CASSFTPTGYNEQFF.

This clonotype was seen many times. V is TRBV4-3 and J is TRBJ2-5, with 12 bases aligning to TRBD2. Germline lookup yields CDR1 LGHNA and CDR2 YSLEER. This CDR3 region has 18 residues. The V and J ends lost 0 bases and 5 bases, in that order; junction bases with no gene match: 10. The CDR3 spells CASSQDLAGGLQGETQYF. The CDR3 bases are TGCGCCAGCAGCCAAGATCTAGCGGGGGGGCTTCAAGGGGAGACCCAGTACTTC.

V and J are TRBV6-5 and TRBJ1-4; weak D call: TRBD1 (5 bases). Trimming removed 6 bases from V and 8 bases from J, with 13 bases in between. CDR1 MNHEY and CDR2 SVGAGI come from the germline V gene. The CDR3 has 13 residues. CDR3 bases: TGTGCCAGCAGGACCCGGGGGAGAGAAAAACTGTTTTTT. The encoded protein is CASRTRGREKLFF.

This chain connects TRBV12-5 to TRBJ1-5, with a weak D call TRBD1 (6 bases). Between the trimmed V and J ends, which lost 5 bases and 1 base, there was a span of 21 bases. The germline gives CDR1 LGHNT, CDR2 FRNRAP. This CDR3 is built from 18 residues. The CDR3 DNA sequence: TGTGCTAGTGGTATGGGACATAAGATGCAGGGCAGCAATCAGCCCCAGCATTTT. Its protein product is CASGMGHKMQGSNQPQHF.

V usage is TRBV4-2 and J usage is TRBJ1-1; weak D call: TRBD1 (6 bases). The germline V gene encodes CDR1 LGHNA and CDR2 YNFKEQ. The CDR3 spans 15 residues. The ends were cut back, 4 bases at V and 3 bases at J, with 15 bases in the middle. The CDR3, as DNA: TGTGCCAGCAGCCCCCGGGGGGCAGGAGACACTGAAGCTTTCTTT. Protein: CASSPRGAGDTEAFF.

The rearrangement links TRBV2 to TRBJ1-5; 7 bases map to TRBD1. The V segment lost 6 bases and the J segment 3 bases; nucleotides outside the gene matches: 5. CDR1 is SNHLY and CDR2 is FYNNEI in the germline V gene. The CDR3 totals 14 residues. This CDR3 reads CASRTGMNNQPQHF. The CDR3 DNA reads TGTGCCAGCAGGACAGGGATGAACAATCAGCCCCAGCATTTT.

This clonotype was seen a single time. The chain couples TRBV6-2 or TRBV6-3 to TRBJ1-2, with TRBD1 matching over 11 bases. CDR3 length: 17 amino acids. J was trimmed by 2 bases and V by 5 bases; bases with no gene match: 10. Germline V gives CDR1 MNHEY, CDR2 SVGEGT. Written as DNA, the CDR3 is TGTGCCAGCAGTCCCTCTGCATGGACAGGGGGCAACTATGGCTACACCTTC. This codes for CASSPSAWTGGNYGYTF.